Here is one T cell receptor beta chain with its context. The sample originates from a study of blood T cell repertoires in COVID-19. Study details: From the United States, Italy and Spain came samples of acute and convalescent COVID-19. Sources were T cells, B-cell-depleted T cells, or PBMCs; the material itself was cDNA or gDNA.

Germline CDR1 and CDR2: SGHTA and FQGNSA. The CDR3 extends over 14 amino acids. The junction had 2 bases not matched to a gene; V was cut back by 6 bases and J by 1 base. In the study's own analysis: Amplification with reference gene primers provided the estimates of nucleated cell counts. Method: immunoSEQ multiplex PCR; TCRdb's copy keeps in-frame clones and lacks some. From that table come the V and J calls and clone size; the DNA was used to work out D and trimming. The sample consists of 15,000 to 20,000 clones, 82% of them appearing once. This receptor was taken from a human donor in a cohort sampled during active COVID-19. The material sequenced was peripheral blood. The chain joins TRBV7-2 to TRBJ2-3; 9 positions match TRBD2. This chain's CDR3 is CASRRTSGTDTQYF. Here the CDR3 DNA reads TGTGCCAGCAGGAGGACTAGCGGCACAGATACGCAGTATTTT.